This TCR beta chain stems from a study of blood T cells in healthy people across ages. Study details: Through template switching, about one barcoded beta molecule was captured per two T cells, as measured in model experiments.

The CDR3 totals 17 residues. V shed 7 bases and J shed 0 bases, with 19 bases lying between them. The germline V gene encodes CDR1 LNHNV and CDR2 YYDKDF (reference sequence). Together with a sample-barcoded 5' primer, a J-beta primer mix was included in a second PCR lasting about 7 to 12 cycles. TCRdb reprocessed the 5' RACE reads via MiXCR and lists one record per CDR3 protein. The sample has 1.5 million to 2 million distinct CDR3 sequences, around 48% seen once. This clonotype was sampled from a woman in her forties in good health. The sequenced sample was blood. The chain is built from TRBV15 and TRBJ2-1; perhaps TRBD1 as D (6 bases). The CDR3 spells CATKPSRQVSSYNEQFF. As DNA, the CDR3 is TGTGCCACCAAGCCCTCCCGACAGGTTAGCTCCTACAATGAGCAGTTCTTC.